This entry lists 32 T cell receptor beta chains sequenced from one sample in a study of blood T cell repertoires in COVID-19. Using immunoSEQ multiplex PCR, the repertoire was profiled, and TCRdb retains in-frame clones only, with some absent. Found here are about 180,000 clones, more than 70% of them singletons; the top ten hold roughly 2.5%. Input material: peripheral blood. The receptors here all came from a man aged 40-50 years with active or convalescent COVID-19.

The rearrangement links TRBV6-5 to TRBJ1-2; a weak D match, TRBD1 (6 bases). The CDR3 is 15 amino acids. Germline CDR1 is MNHEY and CDR2 is SVGAGI. With 0 bases removed from V and 4 bases from J, the gap between germline ends came to 12 bases. The CDR3 spells CASSYSLQGPYGYTF. The CDR3 DNA sequence: TGTGCCAGCAGTTACTCGCTACAGGGTCCCTATGGCTACACCTTC.

This chain joins TRBV30 and TRBJ2-1, with D tentatively TRBD1 (5 bases). The V and J ends lost 4 bases and 12 bases respectively, with 13 bases between them. The CDR3 has 11 amino acids. Germline CDR1 is GTSNPN and CDR2 is SVGIG (reference sequence). CDR3 bases: TGTGCCTGGAAATGGGGCCCCCGGCAGTTCTTC. Translation gives CAWKWGPRQFF. Combining the CDR3 with reference TRBV30 and TRBJ2-1 gives the whole variable domain SQTIHQWPATLVQPVGSPLSLECTVEGTSNPNLYWYRQAAGRGLQLLFYSVGIGQISSEVPQNLSASRPQDRQFILSSKKLLLSDSGFYLCAWKWGPRQFFGPGTRLTVL.

The J gene is TRBJ2-7, the V gene TRBV12-5; 8 bases are shared with TRBD1. The CDR3 consists of 18 residues. V shed 5 bases, J shed 2 bases, and the junction held 17 bases outside the gene matches. The V gene's germline CDR1 is LGHNT and CDR2 FRNRAP. CDR3 nucleotides: TGTGCTAGTGGTCCGCAATTCGGGACAGGCGACCTCCCCTACGAGCAGTACTTC. It codes for CASGPQFGTGDLPYEQYF.

This chain joins TRBV10-3 and TRBJ2-5; D is perhaps TRBD2 (5 bases). There are 14 residues in the CDR3. Germline values: CDR1 ENHRY, CDR2 SYGVKD. V gave up 10 bases and J gave up 1 base, with 16 bases separating them. DNA of the CDR3: TGTGCCACGTCAGCCCAGACTATCCAAGAGACCCAGTACTTC. It yields the protein CATSAQTIQETQYF.

V is TRBV5-1 and J is TRBJ2-1, with 9 positions matching TRBD2. Unmatched junction bases numbered 8, after V lost 4 bases and J lost 0 bases. The CDR3 has 17 amino acids. CDR1 SGHRS and CDR2 YFSETQ come from the germline V gene. This CDR3 is CASSPSSGASSYNEQFF. The CDR3 DNA is TGCGCCAGCAGCCCCTCTAGCGGGGCAAGCTCCTACAATGAGCAGTTCTTC.

The sample holds one count of this clone. The chain employs TRBV13 and TRBJ2-7, with TRBD1 matching 10 bases. Per germline, CDR1 PRHDT and CDR2 FYEKMQ (reference sequence). V lost 4 bases, J lost 5 bases, and 8 bases stayed unmatched. CDR3 size: 15 residues. The CDR3 region is CASSYGGTGVNEQYF. CDR3 bases: TGTGCCAGCAGCTATGGCGGGACAGGGGTTAACGAGCAGTACTTC.

This chain joins TRBV6-5 and TRBJ2-7; 12 bases fit TRBD2. V lost 5 bases to trimming and J lost 0 bases; unmatched junction nucleotides: 2. This CDR3 contains 15 residues. CDR1 and CDR2 from the germline V gene are MNHEY and SVGAGI. This chain's CDR3 is CASSTSGGSSYEQYF. CDR3 nucleotides: TGTGCCAGCAGTACTAGCGGGGGGAGCTCCTACGAGCAGTACTTC.

The chain couples TRBV6-1 to TRBJ1-1, with no clear D. Germline CDR1 reads MNHNS; CDR2 reads SASEGT. The CDR3 runs to 14 residues. Trimming removed 2 bases from V and 4 bases from J, with 11 bases in between. The CDR3 loop reads CASSEQAGGTEAFF. For the CDR3, the DNA is TGTGCCAGCAGTGAACAGGCTGGAGGCACTGAAGCTTTCTTT.

The chain recombines TRBV7-9 with TRBJ2-1; weak D call: TRBD1 (6 bases). The germline V gene encodes CDR1 SEHNR and CDR2 FQNEAQ (reference sequence). The V end lost 6 bases, the J end lost 6 bases, and 27 bases lay between the germline ends. The CDR3 covers 18 residues. DNA for the CDR3: TGTGCCAGCAGAAACAAGAACAGGGATTGGGAACTCGGCAATGAGCAGTTCTTC. Translation: CASRNKNRDWELGNEQFF.

The V gene is TRBV19, the J gene TRBJ1-6, with 7 bases fitting TRBD1. The CDR3 extends over 16 amino acids. J was trimmed by 6 bases and V by 5 bases; bases with no gene match: 10. Germline lookup yields CDR1 LNHDA and CDR2 SQIVND (reference sequence). CDR3 DNA sequence: TGTGCCAGTAGTGTCGGGACAGCAGTTCTTAATTCACCCCTCCACTTT. It translates to CASSVGTAVLNSPLHF.

The CDR3 loop is CASSLAPLTGVSSYTF. As DNA, the CDR3 is TGCGCCAGCAGCTTGGCCCCCTTGACGGGGGTCTCAAGCTACACCTTC. This sequence joins TRBV5-1 and TRBJ1-2; perhaps TRBD1 as D (5 bases). Trimming removed 0 bases from V and 9 bases from J, with 21 bases in between. This CDR3 contains 16 residues. Germline loops: CDR1 SGHRS, CDR2 YFSETQ.

The genes are TRBV2 and TRBJ2-1; the D gene is possibly TRBD1 (6 bases). CDR1 and CDR2 (germline): SNHLY, FYNNEI. The CDR3 contains 15 residues. The germline V and J ends were trimmed by 6 bases and 6 bases, with 18 bases remaining between them. The CDR3 DNA sequence: TGTGCCAGCAGCCAGGGGTCCCCCGGCTCCAATGAGCAGTTCTTC. This sequence encodes CASSQGSPGSNEQFF.

The chain uses TRBV10-3 and TRBJ2-7; TRBD2 aligns across 9 bases. CDR3 length equals 15 residues. The J segment lost 2 bases and the V segment lost 3 bases, leaving 5 bases of the junction unmatched. Germline CDR1 is ENHRY and CDR2 is SYGVKD. The CDR3 DNA reads TGTGCCATCAGTGACCTGACTAGCGGAACCTACGAGCAGTACTTC. Translated, it gives CAISDLTSGTYEQYF.

This clone has only one observation. The CDR3: CASSLWRGSGYTF. The CDR3 nucleotides are TGTGCCAGCAGTTTATGGAGGGGTAGTGGCTACACCTTC. V is TRBV27 and J is TRBJ1-2, with D possibly TRBD1 on 5 matching bases. The CDR3 contains 13 residues. Looked up from germline, CDR1 is MNHEY and CDR2 is SMNVEV (reference sequence). Trimming shortened V by 1 base and J by 7 bases, and 10 bases separated the two germline ends.

The V gene is TRBV28, the J gene TRBJ1-5; D may be TRBD1 (6 bases). CDR1 and CDR2 (germline): MDHEN, SYDVKM. This CDR3 comprises 14 residues. V lost 3 bases, J lost 4 bases, and 10 bases lay in between. The CDR3 nucleotides are TGTGCCAGCAGTTTGCTAGGGGGAAATCAGCCCCAGCATTTT. Translated: CASSLLGGNQPQHF.

The chain links TRBV10-3 to TRBJ1-6; 9 positions agree with TRBD1. The J segment lost 13 bases and the V segment lost 11 bases, leaving 12 bases of the junction unmatched. The CDR3 totals 13 residues. Germline lookup yields CDR1 ENHRY and CDR2 SYGVKD. The CDR3 here is CASSGTGTSPLHF. CDR3 nucleotides: TGTGCCTCCAGCGGGACAGGGACTTCGCCCCTCCACTTT.

The rearrangement uses TRBV12-3 or TRBV12-4 and TRBJ1-1; 8 bases map to TRBD1. J gave up 5 bases and V 6 bases, and 5 bases lay outside the gene matches. The CDR3 covers 13 residues. CDR3 loop: CASRFQGATEAFF. CDR3 coding DNA: TGTGCCAGCAGATTCCAGGGGGCTACTGAAGCTTTCTTT.

CDR3 amino acids: CASSKRTSGGADTQYF. The DNA of the CDR3 is TGCGCCAGCAGCAAACGGACTAGCGGGGGAGCAGATACGCAGTATTTT. The V and J genes are TRBV5-1 and TRBJ2-3, with 13 positions matching TRBD2. The germline gives CDR1 SGHRS, CDR2 YFSETQ. The CDR3 has 16 residues. V shed 4 bases and J 4 bases; nucleotides not matched to a gene: 6.

The chain has TRBV14 and TRBJ1-5, with 7 nucleotides matching TRBD1. The junction had 11 bases not matched to a gene; V was cut back by 0 bases and J by 3 bases. The CDR3 runs to 18 residues. The germline V gene encodes CDR1 SGHDN and CDR2 FVKESK. CDR3 protein: CASSQEVADRSYNQPQHF. The CDR3 nucleotides are TGTGCCAGCAGCCAAGAAGTTGCGGACAGGAGCTACAATCAGCCCCAGCATTTT.

The table lists this clone with a few counts. The chain combines TRBV18 with TRBJ1-2; 7 bases map to TRBD1. V shed 6 bases and J 6 bases; nucleotides not matched to a gene: 13. From germline, CDR1 is KGHSH and CDR2 LQKENI. The CDR3 is 15 residues long. The CDR3 loop is CASSPGSTGTDGYTF. Written as DNA, the CDR3 is TGTGCCAGCTCGCCAGGGTCGACAGGGACGGATGGCTACACCTTC.

This clone has only one observation. The V and J genes are TRBV10-3 and TRBJ2-7, with D tentatively TRBD2 (6 bases). This CDR3 is built from 16 residues. Trimming removed 0 bases from V and 3 bases from J, with 15 bases in between. CDR1 is ENHRY, CDR2 SYGVKD, per germline. In nucleotides, the CDR3 is TGTGCCATCAGTGAGTCTGGTCTCGGGGGAGGCTACGAGCAGTACTTC. Its protein is CAISESGLGGGYEQYF.

V is TRBV4-1 and J is TRBJ1-5, with a weak D call TRBD1 (6 bases). V was clipped by 5 bases and J by 6 bases, with 26 bases between them. The CDR3 is 18 residues long. Germline V gene sequence: CDR1 MGHRA, CDR2 YSYEKL. This CDR3 is CASSYRVERQELGQPQHF. CDR3 in DNA: TGCGCCAGCAGCTACAGGGTTGAGCGGCAGGAGCTCGGTCAGCCCCAGCATTTT.

The chain recombines TRBV7-3 with TRBJ2-1; a weak D match, TRBD2 (6 bases). The CDR3 has 16 residues. Germline-derived CDR1 and CDR2 are SGHTA and FQGTGA. V lost 5 bases, J lost 7 bases, and 21 bases lay in between. CDR3 nucleotide sequence: TGTGCCAGCAGCCCGCCCGGGGGACTCGTTTCGAATGAGCAGTTCTTC. Protein product: CASSPPGGLVSNEQFF. Filled out from reference TRBV7-3 and TRBJ2-1, the complete variable domain reads GAGVSQTPSNKVTEKGKYVELRCDPISGHTALYWYRQSLGQGPEFLIYFQGTGAADDSGLPNDRFFAVRPEGSVSTLKIQRTERGDSAVYLCASSPPGGLVSNEQFFGPGTRLTVL.

The chain recombines TRBV28 with TRBJ1-6; D is perhaps TRBD1 (5 bases). CDR3 size: 15 residues. Trimming shortened V by 5 bases and J by 8 bases, and 16 bases separated the two germline ends. CDR1 is MDHEN, CDR2 SYDVKM, per germline. This CDR3 reads CASSPLGGSDSPLHF. Written as DNA, the CDR3 is TGTGCCAGCAGTCCCCTCGGGGGGAGTGATTCACCCCTCCACTTT.

As concerns this clone: This same CDR3 is encoded by further DNA sequences in the sample. This chain joins TRBV11-2 and TRBJ1-1; no definite D call. Trimming shortened V by 2 bases and J by 0 bases, and 10 bases separated the two germline ends. CDR1 is SGHAT and CDR2 is FQNNGV in the germline V gene. The CDR3 runs 15 residues. The CDR3 here is CASSLSGGLNTEAFF. CDR3 in DNA: TGTGCCAGCAGCTTAAGTGGAGGACTGAACACTGAAGCTTTCTTT.

The chain joins TRBV7-3 to TRBJ2-1; 9 bases line up with TRBD2. Germline CDR1 SGHTA, CDR2 FQGTGA. V dropped 1 base and J dropped 4; count of bases not matched to a gene: 8. The CDR3 consists of 17 residues. This CDR3 is CASSLNPLLAGYNEQFF. Here the CDR3 DNA reads TGTGCCAGCAGCTTAAATCCCCTCCTAGCGGGGTACAATGAGCAGTTCTTC. Using reference TRBV7-3 and TRBJ2-1 for the parts outside the CDR3, the full variable domain is GAGVSQTPSNKVTEKGKYVELRCDPISGHTALYWYRQSLGQGPEFLIYFQGTGAADDSGLPNDRFFAVRPEGSVSTLKIQRTERGDSAVYLCASSLNPLLAGYNEQFFGPGTRLTVL.

The J gene is TRBJ1-3, the V gene TRBV24-1; possibly TRBD1 for D (5 bases). The CDR3 has 13 residues. CDR1 KGHDR and CDR2 SFDVKD come from the germline V gene. Between the trimmed V and J ends, which lost 11 bases and 1 base, there was a span of 11 bases. The CDR3 here is CAIDSRSGNTIYF. The CDR3 nucleotides read TGTGCCATCGACAGTCGATCTGGAAACACCATATATTTT.

The chain uses TRBV7-6 and TRBJ2-7, with TRBD1 matching over 7 bases. Germline assignment: CDR1 SGHVS and CDR2 FNYEAQ. The length of the CDR3 is 13 residues. The trim removed 5 bases at V and 6 bases at J, leaving 7 bases unmatched. CDR3 sequence (DNA): TGTGCCAGCAGCATGACAGGGAATGGCGAGCAGTACTTC. Its translation: CASSMTGNGEQYF.

The chain links TRBV4-1 to TRBJ1-6; no clear D. Between the trimmed V and J ends, which lost 0 bases and 5 bases, there was a span of 5 bases. The CDR3 runs 14 residues. CDR1 is MGHRA and CDR2 is YSYEKL in the germline V gene. The chain's CDR3 is CASSQESNNSPLHF. CDR3 coding DNA: TGCGCCAGCAGCCAAGAGAGTAATAATTCACCCCTCCACTTT.

This rearrangement joins TRBV7-9 to TRBJ1-2, with no clear D. The germline CDR1 and CDR2 sequences are SEHNR and FQNEAQ (reference sequence). CDR3 size: 15 residues. Trimming took 5 bases from V and 2 from J, leaving 15 bases between them. The DNA for the CDR3 is TGTGCCAGCAGCACCGACACCCGACTAAACTATGGCTACACCTTC. This encodes CASSTDTRLNYGYTF.

Only a few counts were recorded for this clone. The chain has TRBV5-4 and TRBJ1-1; 9 bases are a match to TRBD1. This CDR3 has 13 amino acids. CDR1 and CDR2 (germline): SGHNT, YYREEE (reference sequence). Trimming cost V 5 bases and J 5 bases; bases outside gene matches: 4. Here the CDR3 DNA reads TGTGCCAGCAGAGGACAGGGGAGGACTGAAGCTTTCTTT. Its translation: CASRGQGRTEAFF.

The CDR3, as DNA: TGTGCCAGCTCTGCAGGGTCAACTAATGAAAAACTGTTTTTT. This codes for CASSAGSTNEKLFF. The rearrangement uses TRBV6-5 and TRBJ1-4; tentative D call: TRBD1 (5 bases). The CDR3 length is 14 residues. V lost 8 bases to trimming and J lost 0 bases, with 10 bases between them. CDR1 and CDR2 (germline): MNHEY, SVGAGI.